The 2 T cell receptor beta chains listed next were all sequenced from one sample in a study of blood T cell repertoires in COVID-19. TCRdb's copy holds only in-frame clones and misses some; the assay was immunoSEQ multiplex PCR. The sample records 250,000 to 300,000 clones, 80% to 95% being singletons. The sequencing input was PBMCs or T cells enriched from blood (not recorded which). The receptors stem from a woman aged 25-40 years who had recovered from COVID-19.

The V and J genes are TRBV28 and TRBJ2-7; D might be TRBD1 (5 bases). In germline, CDR1 is MDHEN, CDR2 SYDVKM. V was cut by 5 bases and J by 6 bases, with 17 bases left in between. The CDR3 is made up of 14 amino acids. The CDR3 region is CASSPGHPAPEQYF. The CDR3 DNA is TGTGCCAGCAGTCCCGGACACCCCGCTCCCGAGCAGTACTTC.

The V and J genes are TRBV7-2 and TRBJ2-7; TRBD1 aligns across 10 bases. V lost 5 bases, J lost 2 bases, and 6 bases stayed unmatched. Germline V gene sequence: CDR1 SGHTA, CDR2 FQGNSA. The CDR3 is 15 residues long. The CDR3 sequence is CASSVTGGQPYEQYF. Here the CDR3 DNA reads TGTGCCAGCAGCGTGACAGGGGGCCAACCCTACGAGCAGTACTTC.